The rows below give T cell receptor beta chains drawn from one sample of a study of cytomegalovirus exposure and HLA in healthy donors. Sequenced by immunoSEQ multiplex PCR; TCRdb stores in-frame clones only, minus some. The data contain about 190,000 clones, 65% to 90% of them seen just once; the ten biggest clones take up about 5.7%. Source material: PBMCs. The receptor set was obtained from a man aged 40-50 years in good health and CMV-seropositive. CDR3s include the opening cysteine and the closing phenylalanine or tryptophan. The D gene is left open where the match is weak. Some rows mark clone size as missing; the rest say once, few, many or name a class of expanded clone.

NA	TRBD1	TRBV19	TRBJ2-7	TGTGCCAGTAGTATAGACAGGGGGCGATTCCCCTACGAGCAGTACTTC	CASSIDRGRFPYEQYF
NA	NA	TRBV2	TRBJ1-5	TGTGCCAGCAGTGAACCTCCCAATCAGCCCCAGCATTTT	CASSEPPNQPQHF
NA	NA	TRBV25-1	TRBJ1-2	TGTGCCAGCAGTGAACTGTATGGCTACACCTTC	CASSELYGYTF
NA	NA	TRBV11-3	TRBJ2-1	TGTGCCAGCAGCTTAGCGTTTTCTGGTCTACCATTGTCCTACAATGAGCAGTTCTTC	CASSLAFSGLPLSYNEQFF
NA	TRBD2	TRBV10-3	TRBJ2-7	TGTGCCATCAGGACGGGGGGGTACGAGCAGTACTTC	CAIRTGGYEQYF
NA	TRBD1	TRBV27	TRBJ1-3	TGTGCCAGCAGTTCGGGGGTTGTAAGACAGGGGCCAAACACCATATATTTT	CASSSGVVRQGPNTIYF
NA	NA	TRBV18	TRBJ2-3	TGTGCCAGCTCACCCCAGGGGACAGATACGCAGTATTTT	CASSPQGTDTQYF
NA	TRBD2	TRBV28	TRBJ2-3	TGTGCCAGCAGTACAGCCTACTGGACTAGCGGGGGGGCAACAGATACGCAGTATTTT	CASSTAYWTSGGATDTQYF
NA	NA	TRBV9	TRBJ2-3	TGTGCCAGCAGCGTGGGGGCAGGGGCGGGAGATACGCAGTATTTT	CASSVGAGAGDTQYF
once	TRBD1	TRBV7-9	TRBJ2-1	TGTGCCAGCAGCCGGGCTAGACAGGGGTATGATGAGCAGTTCTTC	CASSRARQGYDEQFF
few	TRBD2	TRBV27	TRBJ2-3	TGTGCCAGCAGATCAAGCGGGGAAGCTGATACGCAGTATTTT	CASRSSGEADTQYF
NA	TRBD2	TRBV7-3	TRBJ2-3	TGTGCCAGCAGCTCCTTTGTCTCCGGGACTAGCGGGGGGAGTGCGCAGTATTTT	CASSSFVSGTSGGSAQYF
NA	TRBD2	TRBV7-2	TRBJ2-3	TGTGCCAGCAGCTTAGGACTAGCGGGGGGCCCGACTGATACGCAGTATTTT	CASSLGLAGGPTDTQYF
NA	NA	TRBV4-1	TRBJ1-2	TGCGCCAGCAGCCAAGTTCGCGGAGCAGGGATTAACTATGGCTACACCTTC	CASSQVRGAGINYGYTF
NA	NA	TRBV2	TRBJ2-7	TGTGCCAGCAGTGTGGGGGCAGGGCCCTACGAGCAGTACTTC	CASSVGAGPYEQYF
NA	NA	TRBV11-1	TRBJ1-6	TGTGCCAGCAGATCTGCAGGGATATCACCCCTCCACTTT	CASRSAGISPLHF
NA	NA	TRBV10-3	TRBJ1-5	TGTGCCATCAGTGAAGGAGGAAGCAATCAGCCCCAGCATTTT	CAISEGGSNQPQHF
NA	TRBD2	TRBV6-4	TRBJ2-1	TGTGCCAGCAGTGAGATAGCGGGGGGCTCCTACAATGAGCAGTTCTTC	CASSEIAGGSYNEQFF
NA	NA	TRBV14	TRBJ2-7	TGTGCCAGCAGCCAAGAGGTAACGGCCTACGAGCAGTACTTC	CASSQEVTAYEQYF
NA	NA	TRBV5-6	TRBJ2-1	TGTGCCAGCAGCTCCATAGGAGGGGAATCCTACAATGAGCAGTTCTTC	CASSSIGGESYNEQFF
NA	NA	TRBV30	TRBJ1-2	TGTGCCTGGAGTGCCCAGAATAACTATGGCTACACCTTC	CAWSAQNNYGYTF
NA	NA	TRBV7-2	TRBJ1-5	TGTGCCAGCAGCCTCGTCACGAGCCAGCCCCAGCATTTT	CASSLVTSQPQHF
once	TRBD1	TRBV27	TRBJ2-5	TGTGCCAGCAGTATACAGGGGGCTCGGGCGGAGACCCAGTACTTC	CASSIQGARAETQYF
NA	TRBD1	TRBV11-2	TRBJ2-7	TGTGCCAGCAGCTCCGAAAACCTACAGGGGGCCAACGCCTACGAGCAGTACTTC	CASSSENLQGANAYEQYF
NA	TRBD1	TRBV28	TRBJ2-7	TGTGCCAGCAGTTGGGGACAGAAATACGAGCAGTACTTC	CASSWGQKYEQYF
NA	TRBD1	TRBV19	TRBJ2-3	TGTGCCAGTAGTATGGGTGGCCAGGGGGCGCTCACAGATACGCAGTATTTT	CASSMGGQGALTDTQYF
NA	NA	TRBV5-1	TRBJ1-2	TGCGCCAGCAGCCCTCTAGGTTCCTATGGCTACACCTTC	CASSPLGSYGYTF
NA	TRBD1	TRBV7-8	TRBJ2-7	TGTGCCAGCAGCCAAGGACAGGGGGCCTACGAGCAGTACTTC	CASSQGQGAYEQYF